This paragraph covers one TCR beta chain sequence. This specimen comes from a study of PD-1 blockade in classical Hodgkin lymphoma. V lost 3 bases to trimming and J lost 3 bases, with 11 bases between them. There are 14 residues in the CDR3. Germline loops: CDR1 SGHTA, CDR2 FQGTGA. The sample's time point: cycle 4 day 1 (C4D1), after five to seven weeks of nivolumab. Each patient experienced a relapse that followed autologous stem cell transplantation, and brentuximab vedotin exposure varied. Repertoires were generated with immunoSEQ multiplex PCR, while TCRdb's copy carries only in-frame clones and drops some. This table has more than 75,000 clones, about 93% appearing once.

The sequencing used peripheral blood mononuclear cells (PBMCs), collected before the fourth cycle of nivolumab. The clonotype comes from a human donor with classical Hodgkin lymphoma. This sequence joins TRBV7-3 and TRBJ1-1; D gene uncertain. The CDR3 spells CASSFRPGHTEAFF. CDR3 DNA: TGTGCCAGCAGCTTCCGTCCTGGGCACACTGAAGCTTTCTTT.